A selection of T cell receptor beta chains follows, all from one sample in a study of shared clonotypes between healthy human individuals. The repertoire was sequenced with immunoSEQ multiplex PCR; TCRdb's copy has only in-frame clones and lacks some. This table holds about 980,000 clones, over 75% found once. Sequencing was performed on memory CD4+ T cells sorted from blood. These receptors originate from a man aged 18 to 35 in good health. CDR3s include the opening cysteine and the closing phenylalanine or tryptophan. Fields, in order: J gene, clone size, V gene, D gene, CDR3 DNA, CDR3 protein. The D gene is left open where the match is weak. The size field is filled for only some rows; it gives once, few, many or a size class.

j_call: TRBJ2-2; clone_size: NA; v_call: TRBV7-8; d_call: NA; cdr3_nt: TGTGCCAGCAGCTTAGCAAGCGGACTCGAAGCCGGGGAGCTGTTTTTT; cdr3_aa: CASSLASGLEAGELFF
j_call: TRBJ1-2; clone_size: NA; v_call: TRBV30; d_call: NA; cdr3_nt: TGTGCCTGGAGTGGCTTAATAGCCGGGGTTGGCTACACCTTC; cdr3_aa: CAWSGLIAGVGYTF
j_call: TRBJ1-6; clone_size: NA; v_call: TRBV30; d_call: NA; cdr3_nt: TGTGCCTGGAGTGGGGGGCAGGAATATTCACCCCTCCACTTT; cdr3_aa: CAWSGGQEYSPLHF
j_call: TRBJ2-5; clone_size: NA; v_call: TRBV9; d_call: TRBD2; cdr3_nt: TGTGCCAGCAGCGAGGGGATTGGCGGGGGTAAAGAGACCCAGTACTTC; cdr3_aa: CASSEGIGGGKETQYF
j_call: TRBJ1-2; clone_size: NA; v_call: TRBV7-2; d_call: NA; cdr3_nt: TGTGCCAGCAGCTTAAGGATGGCCGGTAACTATGGCTACACCTTC; cdr3_aa: CASSLRMAGNYGYTF
j_call: TRBJ1-6; clone_size: few; v_call: TRBV6-5; d_call: NA; cdr3_nt: TGTGCCAGCAAAGACCCAGAGGGGAATTCACCCCTCCACTTT; cdr3_aa: CASKDPEGNSPLHF
j_call: TRBJ2-3; clone_size: once; v_call: TRBV10-3; d_call: NA; cdr3_nt: TGTGCCATCAGTGAGTCAGTAAGCACAGATACGCAGTATTTT; cdr3_aa: CAISESVSTDTQYF
j_call: TRBJ2-4; clone_size: NA; v_call: TRBV4-1; d_call: NA; cdr3_nt: TGCGCCAGCAGCCAAGACTTAGGATTAGCCAAAAACATTCAGTACTTC; cdr3_aa: CASSQDLGLAKNIQYF
j_call: TRBJ2-7; clone_size: NA; v_call: TRBV19; d_call: TRBD1; cdr3_nt: TGTGCCAGTAGACATTCCGGGACAGGGTCCTACGAGCAGTACTTC; cdr3_aa: CASRHSGTGSYEQYF
j_call: TRBJ2-3; clone_size: NA; v_call: TRBV5-1; d_call: TRBD2; cdr3_nt: TGCGCCAGCAGCTTGGCGGGGGGGCTTTCAGATACGCAGTATTTT; cdr3_aa: CASSLAGGLSDTQYF
j_call: TRBJ2-7; clone_size: once; v_call: TRBV27; d_call: NA; cdr3_nt: TGTGCCAGCAGTCCCCCGGGTCGCCTTTACGAGCAGTACTTC; cdr3_aa: CASSPPGRLYEQYF
j_call: TRBJ2-5; clone_size: NA; v_call: TRBV7-2; d_call: TRBD2; cdr3_nt: TGTGCCAGCAGTGGACTAGCGGGGGCCCCGTACTTC; cdr3_aa: CASSGLAGAPYF
j_call: TRBJ1-2; clone_size: NA; v_call: TRBV7-9; d_call: TRBD1; cdr3_nt: TGTGCCAGCAGCCAACAGGGGAACTATGGCTACACCTTC; cdr3_aa: CASSQQGNYGYTF
j_call: TRBJ2-3; clone_size: NA; v_call: TRBV7-9; d_call: NA; cdr3_nt: TGTGCCAGCAGCCGGGTATCAACCCGCACAGATACGCAGTATTTT; cdr3_aa: CASSRVSTRTDTQYF
j_call: TRBJ2-3; clone_size: NA; v_call: TRBV18; d_call: NA; cdr3_nt: TGTGCCAGCTCACCAGTTAACCCGCCCGGAGATACGCAGTATTTT; cdr3_aa: CASSPVNPPGDTQYF
j_call: TRBJ1-4; clone_size: NA; v_call: TRBV4-1; d_call: NA; cdr3_nt: TGCGCCAGCAGCCAAGTTCTGGGTAATGAAAAACTGTTTTTT; cdr3_aa: CASSQVLGNEKLFF
j_call: TRBJ1-1; clone_size: NA; v_call: TRBV11-3; d_call: NA; cdr3_nt: TGTGCCAGCAGCTTGCTTACGAACACTGAAGCTTTCTTT; cdr3_aa: CASSLLTNTEAFF
j_call: TRBJ1-1; clone_size: NA; v_call: TRBV29-1; d_call: NA; cdr3_nt: TGCAGCGTTGGTAACACTGAAGCTTTCTTT; cdr3_aa: CSVGNTEAFF
j_call: TRBJ1-6; clone_size: NA; v_call: TRBV30; d_call: TRBD1; cdr3_nt: TGTGCCTGGAGTGCCGGGACAGCGAATTCACCCCTCCACTTT; cdr3_aa: CAWSAGTANSPLHF
j_call: TRBJ1-2; clone_size: NA; v_call: TRBV6-1; d_call: NA; cdr3_nt: TGTGCCAGCAAGGGCATCGGCGCCCCGGAGGGCTACACCTTC; cdr3_aa: CASKGIGAPEGYTF
j_call: TRBJ2-2; clone_size: NA; v_call: TRBV10-3; d_call: TRBD2; cdr3_nt: TGTGCCATCACCTCTCGAGCGGGGGGAAACACCGGGGAGCTGTTTTTT; cdr3_aa: CAITSRAGGNTGELFF
j_call: TRBJ1-2; clone_size: once; v_call: TRBV29-1; d_call: NA; cdr3_nt: TGCAGCGCTTCAGGGACCGCTTACTATGGCTACACCTTC; cdr3_aa: CSASGTAYYGYTF
j_call: TRBJ1-1; clone_size: few; v_call: TRBV30; d_call: NA; cdr3_nt: TGTGCCTGGACAGCCCGAAAGAACACTGAAGCTTTCTTT; cdr3_aa: CAWTARKNTEAFF
j_call: TRBJ1-5; clone_size: NA; v_call: TRBV2; d_call: NA; cdr3_nt: TGTGCCAGCTCCCTGGGGGATCCGGTTAGCAATCAGCCCCAGCATTTT; cdr3_aa: CASSLGDPVSNQPQHF
j_call: TRBJ2-6; clone_size: NA; v_call: TRBV21-1; d_call: NA; cdr3_nt: TGTGCCAGCAGCAAAAAAAGGGAGTACGGACACCTTAGCTCTGGGGCCAACGTCCTGACTTTC; cdr3_aa: CASSKKREYGHLSSGANVLTF
j_call: TRBJ2-2; clone_size: NA; v_call: TRBV5-1; d_call: NA; cdr3_nt: TGCGCCAGCGGGGTGCGGGGATACACCGGGGAGCTGTTTTTT; cdr3_aa: CASGVRGYTGELFF
j_call: TRBJ2-2; clone_size: NA; v_call: TRBV5-8; d_call: NA; cdr3_nt: TGTGCCAGCAGCTCCCGACAGAAGTACACCGGGGAGCTGTTTTTT; cdr3_aa: CASSSRQKYTGELFF
j_call: TRBJ1-6; clone_size: NA; v_call: TRBV7-9; d_call: NA; cdr3_nt: TGTGCCAGCAGCCCACAGGGTTCCTATAATTCACCCCTCCACTTT; cdr3_aa: CASSPQGSYNSPLHF
j_call: TRBJ2-7; clone_size: NA; v_call: TRBV6-1; d_call: NA; cdr3_nt: TGTGCCAGCAGTGAAGTGGTCTTCTCCTACGAGCAGTACTTC; cdr3_aa: CASSEVVFSYEQYF
j_call: TRBJ2-7; clone_size: NA; v_call: TRBV7-8; d_call: TRBD1; cdr3_nt: TGTGCCAGCACGGGACAGGGGTACTCCTACGAGCAGTACTTC; cdr3_aa: CASTGQGYSYEQYF
j_call: TRBJ2-3; clone_size: NA; v_call: TRBV28; d_call: NA; cdr3_nt: TGTGCCAGCAGCTTGGGAGAGGCCCCCTTCCAGTATTTT; cdr3_aa: CASSLGEAPFQYF
j_call: TRBJ2-7; clone_size: NA; v_call: TRBV30; d_call: NA; cdr3_nt: TGTGCCTGGAGTGTAGCCCACGAGCAGTACTTC; cdr3_aa: CAWSVAHEQYF